One and the same sample provided the 5 T cell receptor beta chains below, sequenced in a study of CXCR3-negative and CXCR3-positive naive CD8 T cells. These receptors are not linked to any known antigen. The authors made the TRB cDNA libraries by 5' RACE using UMI labels. TCRdb reprocessed the 5' RACE reads, with one entry per CDR3 protein and no DNA. Its clone listing holds under 85,000 distinct CDR3 sequences. Study-wide results and caveats: More hydrophobic TRB CDR3s occurred in CXCR3-positive than in CXCR3-negative naive cells.

Source material: naive CXCR3+ CD8+ T cells from blood. Specified subset: CD45RO-CCR7+CD27+CD95- naive CD8+ T cells expressing CXCR3 (TNR3+). Receptors were obtained from a human donor in good health. Some clones in this sample may be carry-over from other donors' samples.

The rearrangement uses TRBV27 and TRBJ1-2; TCRdb's D gene call, TRBD1, goes unchecked for lack of DNA. The CDR3 contains 15 residues. Germline CDR1 is MNHEY and CDR2 is SMNVEV (reference sequence). The CDR3 here is CASSFRSGGNYGYTF.

The chain has TRBV7-9 and TRBJ1-6. Germline-derived CDR1 and CDR2 are SEHNR and FQNEAQ (reference sequence). The CDR3 is 16 amino acids. CDR3 protein: CASSSQRPADNSPLHF.

The rearrangement links TRBV6-6 to TRBJ1-1. CDR3 length: 13 amino acids. Germline lookup yields CDR1 MNHNY and CDR2 SVGAGI (reference sequence). The CDR3 sequence is CASSYSQNSEAFF.

V and J are TRBV10-3 and TRBJ2-7; TCRdb calls TRBD2, which cannot be checked without DNA. Germline CDR1 reads ENHRY; CDR2 reads SYGVKD. The CDR3 is made up of 15 amino acids. This CDR3 is CAISAASGGYYEQYF.

The CDR3 loop is CASSATPAYEQYF. The rearrangement uses TRBV7-9 and TRBJ2-7. CDR1 SEHNR and CDR2 FQNEAQ come from the germline V gene (reference sequence). This CDR3 is built from 13 residues.